Each of the 15 T cell receptor beta chains below was sequenced from the same sample in a study of blood T cell repertoires in COVID-19. Generated by immunoSEQ multiplex PCR, the TCRdb table keeps only in-frame clones and is missing some. The sample has about 60,000 clones, over 75% seen once; the top ten hold nearly 4%. Specimen: peripheral blood. These receptors were collected from a man in his 70s with acute or convalescent COVID-19.

This chain joins TRBV5-4 and TRBJ2-2; 10 nucleotides match TRBD1. Germline values: CDR1 SGHNT, CDR2 YYREEE (reference sequence). V trimming: 7 bases; J trimming: 4 bases; junction bases outside the gene matches: 7. The CDR3 is made up of 15 amino acids. CDR3: CASSDRGRATGELFF. CDR3 sequence (DNA): TGTGCCAGCTCCGACAGGGGGCGCGCCACCGGGGAGCTGTTTTTT.

This clone came up once. The V gene is TRBV7-9, the J gene TRBJ2-5, with a tentative D call TRBD1 (6 bases). CDR1 is SEHNR, CDR2 FQNEAQ, per germline (reference sequence). The CDR3 runs 12 residues. With 5 bases removed from V and 5 bases from J, the gap between germline ends came to 9 bases. This CDR3 reads CASSTGWETQYF. The CDR3 nucleotides read TGTGCCAGCAGCACAGGGTGGGAGACCCAGTACTTC. Variable domain in full (rest from reference TRBV7-9 and TRBJ2-5): DTGVSQNPRHKITKRGQNVTFRCDPISEHNRLYWYRQTLGQGPEFLTYFQNEAQLEKSRLLSDRFSAERPKGSFSTLEIQRTEQGDSAMYLCASSTGWETQYFGPGTRLLVL.

This clone was seen once. This rearrangement joins TRBV5-1 to TRBJ2-5, with D maybe TRBD2 (6 bases). The V and J ends lost 6 bases and 5 bases respectively, with 14 bases between them. The CDR3 is 13 residues long. Germline V CDR1 and CDR2: SGHRS, YFSETQ. The CDR3 protein is CASNAAGGETQYF. As DNA, the CDR3 is TGCGCCAGCAACGCAGCTGGGGGGGAGACCCAGTACTTC.

This rearrangement joins TRBV5-5 to TRBJ1-1; 9 bases line up with TRBD1. V lost 2 bases and J lost 4; bases outside the gene matches: 15. The CDR3 runs 18 residues. Germline V gene data show CDR1 as SGHKS and CDR2 as YYEKEE (reference sequence). This chain's CDR3 is CASSLGDREGMRRTEAFF. Here the CDR3 DNA reads TGTGCCAGCAGCTTAGGGGACAGGGAGGGGATGCGACGCACTGAAGCTTTCTTT.

V is TRBV5-6 and J is TRBJ2-2, with 7 bases matching TRBD1. Trimming removed 3 bases from V and 1 base from J; junction bases left unmatched: 0. The CDR3 extends over 14 amino acids. Germline V gives CDR1 SGHDT, CDR2 YYEEEE. CDR3 sequence: CASSWTGNTGELFF. The CDR3 nucleotides read TGTGCCAGCAGCTGGACAGGGAACACCGGGGAGCTGTTTTTT.

The chain has TRBV25-1 and TRBJ2-5; TRBD2 agrees at 7 bases. From germline, CDR1 is MGHDK and CDR2 SYGVNS. The CDR3 runs to 14 residues. V shed 3 bases and J 6 bases; nucleotides not matched to a gene: 7. The CDR3 loop is CASSDPGRGKTQYF. CDR3 nucleotide sequence: TGTGCCAGCAGTGACCCAGGGAGGGGAAAGACCCAGTACTTC.

This clone was seen only a few times. The chain uses TRBV28 and TRBJ2-1; 10 nucleotides line up with TRBD2. Unmatched junction bases numbered 10, after V lost 4 bases and J lost 4 bases. This CDR3 spans 17 amino acids. Germline CDR1 is MDHEN and CDR2 is SYDVKM. The CDR3 DNA sequence: TGTGCCAGCAGTTCCAGAGGGAGTAGCGGGGGGTACAATGAGCAGTTCTTC. Translation gives CASSSRGSSGGYNEQFF.

The chain uses TRBV7-2 and TRBJ1-5; 11 bases agree with TRBD1. Germline V CDR1 and CDR2: SGHTA, FQGNSA. J lost 6 bases, V lost 4 bases, and 2 bases had no gene match. This CDR3 spans 14 amino acids. The CDR3 coding sequence is TGTGCCAGCAGCTGGGACAGGGGGAGTCAGCCCCAGCATTTT. As protein: CASSWDRGSQPQHF.

This sequence joins TRBV6-5 and TRBJ1-5, with D hard to call. The CDR3 runs to 14 residues. The V gene's germline CDR1 is MNHEY and CDR2 SVGAGI. V lost 4 bases and J lost 0, with 7 bases in between. The CDR3 region is CASSLMSSNQPQHF. For the CDR3, the DNA is TGTGCCAGCAGTTTAATGAGTAGCAATCAGCCCCAGCATTTT.

The chain recombines TRBV27 with TRBJ2-3, with D unclear. Trimming pared 10 bases from V and 2 bases from J, leaving 16 bases between. CDR3 length equals 14 residues. The germline CDR1 and CDR2 sequences are MNHEY and SMNVEV (reference sequence). The CDR3, as DNA: TGTGCCACCCAGACTGCCTTAAACACAGATACGCAGTATTTT. Its protein product is CATQTALNTDTQYF.

The genes are TRBV7-3 and TRBJ2-4, with D possibly matching TRBD1 (5 bases). CDR1 SGHTA and CDR2 FQGTGA come from the germline V gene. V lost 1 base and J lost 1, with 11 bases in between. The CDR3 consists of 16 residues. The CDR3 bases are TGTGCCAGCAGCTTAAATGAAAACAGGGCCAAAAACATTCAGTACTTC. Its protein is CASSLNENRAKNIQYF.

The chain has TRBV7-2 and TRBJ2-7, with a possible D match to TRBD1 (5 bases). V lost 1 base and J lost 3, with 16 bases in between. The CDR3 sequence is 16 residues long. CDR1 and CDR2 (germline): SGHTA, FQGNSA. The CDR3 bases are TGTGCCAGCAGCTTAGGAATCGATGGCAGGGACTACGAGCAGTACTTC. Its protein product is CASSLGIDGRDYEQYF. Full variable domain (outside the CDR3, taken from reference TRBV7-2 and TRBJ2-7): GAGVSQSPSNKVTEKGKDVELRCDPISGHTALYWYRQSLGQGLEFLIYFQGNSAPDKSGLPSDRFSAERTGGSVSTLTIQRTQQEDSAVYLCASSLGIDGRDYEQYFGPGTRLTVT.

The V gene is TRBV27, the J gene TRBJ1-2; 8 bases match TRBD1. This CDR3 spans 14 amino acids. J lost 3 bases, V lost 3 bases, and 3 bases had no gene match. CDR1 is MNHEY, CDR2 SMNVEV, per germline (reference sequence). CDR3 in DNA: TGTGCCAGCAGTTTGCAGGGGGCAGACTATGGCTACACCTTC. Translating gives CASSLQGADYGYTF.

The V and J genes are TRBV7-2 and TRBJ2-7; 8 positions agree with TRBD2. This CDR3 is built from 14 residues. The trim removed 8 bases at V and 5 bases at J, leaving 11 bases unmatched. Per the germline V gene, CDR1 is SGHTA and CDR2 is FQGNSA. The CDR3 region has the DNA TGTGCCAGCCCCATGCGGGGGGCCAACAACGAGCAGTACTTC. Encoded protein: CASPMRGANNEQYF.

The chain has TRBV5-4 and TRBJ2-1; the match to TRBD2 covers 9 bases. The CDR3 extends over 17 amino acids. The germline V gene has CDR1 SGHNT and CDR2 YYREEE (reference sequence). Losses at the gene ends were 4 bases for V and 3 bases for J; bases not matched to a gene: 11. The CDR3 DNA sequence: TGTGCCAGCAGCGGTTCTTTAGCGGGGGAGGACTACAATGAGCAGTTCTTC. Its translation is CASSGSLAGEDYNEQFF.